These 8 T cell receptor beta chains came from one sample sequenced in a study of T cell repertoires in cytomegalovirus infection. TCRdb re-derived calls from the reads in MiXCR, one entry per CDR3 protein. In the table there are 200,000 to 250,000 distinct CDR3 sequences, roughly 6.5% of which are singletons. The sequenced sample was PBMCs. The receptors come from a human donor in good health (CMV status not recorded). Some clones in this sample may be carry-over from other donors' samples.

This clonotype showed up many times. The chain carries TRBV19 and TRBJ1-1; D is perhaps TRBD1 (5 bases). The CDR3 contains 18 residues. V gave up 10 bases and J gave up 0 bases, with 27 bases separating them. Germline V CDR1 and CDR2: LNHDA, SQIVND (reference sequence). The CDR3 bases are TGTGCCACCTCGCATCGGGGGGGGATGTATAACATGAACACTGAAGCTTTCTTT. Its translation is CATSHRGGMYNMNTEAFF.

The table lists this clonotype with many counts. V is TRBV6-5 and J is TRBJ2-3, with 7 bases lining up with TRBD1. V gave up 7 bases and J gave up 4 bases; unmatched junction bases: 11. There are 15 residues in the CDR3. Germline CDR1 is MNHEY and CDR2 is SVGAGI. The CDR3 spells CASKTDRVLADTQYF. The DNA for the CDR3 is TGTGCCAGCAAAACAGACAGGGTGTTAGCAGATACGCAGTATTTT.

This clonotype has ten or more counts. This rearrangement joins TRBV12-3 or TRBV12-4 to TRBJ1-4; D call uncertain. Trimming stripped 7 bases from V and 0 bases from J, with 9 bases between. CDR3 size: 14 residues. The CDR3 DNA reads TGTGCCAGCACTCGATTTGCAACTAATGAAAAACTGTTTTTT. Residues: CASTRFATNEKLFF.

As for this clonotype: A much larger clone sits a single nucleotide away, making a read error possible. The chain couples TRBV2 to TRBJ2-2, with no clear D. The germline V gene has CDR1 SNHLY and CDR2 FYNNEI. CDR3 length: 13 amino acids. V lost 3 bases and J 3 bases, leaving 5 bases between the germline ends. CDR3 DNA: TGTGCCAGCAGTGACTCGTACACCGGGGAGCTGTTTTTT. Protein product: CASSDSYTGELFF.

This clonotype occurred many times. The gene calls are TRBV7-2 and TRBJ1-1, with unresolved D. The CDR3 is made up of 13 amino acids. Trimming removed 6 bases from V and 1 base from J, with 9 bases in between. The V gene's germline CDR1 is SGHTA and CDR2 FQGNSA. CDR3 coding DNA: TGTGCCAGCAGGGCAACCCGGAACACTGAAGCTTTCTTT. Translating it yields CASRATRNTEAFF.

This clonotype showed up just a few times. The CDR3 protein is CASSLGGAEAFF. Written as DNA, the CDR3 is TGTGCCAGCAGCTTAGGGGGGGCTGAAGCTTTCTTT. The V and J genes are TRBV7-8 and TRBJ1-1, with D possibly matching TRBD1 (5 bases). CDR1 is SGHVS, CDR2 FQNEAQ, per germline. The CDR3 has 12 amino acids. V was shortened by 1 base and J by 6 bases, with 6 bases between the two germline ends.

In this sample, this clonotype turned up many times. The chain combines TRBV7-2 with TRBJ2-7; D unresolved. The V gene's germline CDR1 is SGHTA and CDR2 FQGNSA. CDR3 size: 12 residues. Deletions cut 3 bases from V and 6 bases from J, with 9 bases between. In DNA, the CDR3 is TGTGCCAGCAGCTTGGCTGGGCGCGAGCAGTACTTC. Translation gives CASSLAGREQYF.

This clonotype was seen at least ten times. V usage is TRBV7-2 and J usage is TRBJ1-5; D is unclear. V was clipped by 1 base and J by 7 bases, with 17 bases between them. The CDR3 consists of 16 residues. Germline-derived CDR1 and CDR2 are SGHTA and FQGNSA. Here the CDR3 DNA reads TGTGCCAGCAGCTTAGATGGGAGGCGGATCGGACAGCCCCAGCATTTT. Translated: CASSLDGRRIGQPQHF.